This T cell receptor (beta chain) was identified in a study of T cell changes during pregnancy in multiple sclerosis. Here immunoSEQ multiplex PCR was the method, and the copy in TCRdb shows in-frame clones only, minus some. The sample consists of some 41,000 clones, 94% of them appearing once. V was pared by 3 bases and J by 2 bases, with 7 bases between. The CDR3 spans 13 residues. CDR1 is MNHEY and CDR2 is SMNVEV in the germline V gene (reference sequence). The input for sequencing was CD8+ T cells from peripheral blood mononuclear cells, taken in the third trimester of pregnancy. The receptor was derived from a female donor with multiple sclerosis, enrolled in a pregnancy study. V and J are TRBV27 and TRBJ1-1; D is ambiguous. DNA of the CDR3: TGTGCCAGCAGTTTGGGCAGCAACACTGAAGCTTTCTTT. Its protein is CASSLGSNTEAFF.